The text below deals with one T cell receptor (beta chain). Its antigen remains unknown. The PCR made use of 60 Vbeta and 13 Jbeta primers. The table came from immunoSEQ multiplex PCR; TCRdb's copy has only in-frame clones and leaves some out. Among under 250,000 clones listed, around four fifths were seen once. CDR3 size: 15 residues. V was shortened by 6 bases and J by 4 bases, with 16 bases between the two germline ends. CDR1 is SGHAT and CDR2 is FQNNGV in the germline V gene. The data stem from a study of cytomegalovirus exposure and HLA in healthy donors. Overall study findings and caveats: Later, an analysis showed that TCR beta chains associated with HLA were more clonally expanded than others that were equally common.

J is TRBJ1-3 and V is TRBV11-2, with D perhaps matching TRBD1 (5 bases). The material sequenced was PBMCs. The TCR sequence derives from a male donor in good health and CMV-seronegative. The chain's CDR3 is CASRRRGREGNTIYF. CDR3 nucleotide sequence: TGTGCCAGCAGGAGAAGGGGTCGGGAGGGAAACACCATATATTTT.